One sample yielded the 16 T cell receptor beta chains listed below, sequenced in a study of T cells in Graves' hyperthyroidism and ophthalmopathy. Researchers amplified the TCR beta CDR3 regions from RNA transcripts. A first-round RT-PCR of the TCR CDR3 used the HTBI primer set. TCRdb passed the multiplex PCR reads through MiXCR, listing each CDR3 protein once. The table has 500,000 to 750,000 distinct CDR3 sequences, 40% to 55% seen once. The source material was peripheral blood or thyroid tissue (not recorded which). The receptors derive from a woman between 18 and 30 years old with Graves' hyperthyroidism.

The rearrangement joins TRBV2 to TRBJ2-1; 9 nucleotides agree with TRBD2. The germline gives CDR1 SNHLY, CDR2 FYNNEI. This CDR3 is built from 15 residues. With V trimmed by 5 bases and J by 4 bases, 6 bases remained unmatched. In nucleotides, the CDR3 is TGTGCCAGCAGTCAAGGGACTAGCCTTTACAATGAGCAGTTCTTC. This encodes CASSQGTSLYNEQFF.

The table lists this clonotype with many counts. The rearrangement uses TRBV9 and TRBJ1-1, with unresolved D. There are 14 residues in the CDR3. V was clipped by 4 bases and J by 1 base, with 11 bases between them. Germline values: CDR1 SGDLS, CDR2 YYNGEE. The CDR3 DNA reads as TGTGCCAGCAGCCCCCAGACTCGGAACACTGAAGCTTTCTTT. Its translation is CASSPQTRNTEAFF.

In its sample, this clonotype was seen many times. The chain is built from TRBV29-1 and TRBJ1-2; 9 nucleotides agree with TRBD1. The ends lost 2 bases at V and 4 bases at J; junction bases unmatched: 8. The germline gives CDR1 SQVTM, CDR2 ANQGSEA. This CDR3 region has 15 residues. The CDR3 loop is CSVERTGGASYGYTF. The CDR3 nucleotides are TGCAGCGTTGAAAGAACAGGGGGCGCGAGCTATGGCTACACCTTC.

This clonotype is a singleton in its sample. This chain joins TRBV7-9 and TRBJ2-7, with 11 positions matching TRBD2. The CDR3 is made up of 15 amino acids. CDR1 SEHNR and CDR2 FQNEAQ come from the germline V gene (reference sequence). The junction had 7 bases not matched to a gene; V was cut back by 6 bases and J by 3 bases. The CDR3: CASRQGLAGFYEQYF. The CDR3 nucleotides read TGTGCCAGCAGGCAAGGACTAGCGGGTTTCTACGAGCAGTACTTC.

Comments on this clonotype: A much bigger clone sits one base away, suggesting this may be a read error. The rearrangement joins TRBV20-1 to TRBJ2-5; 7 nucleotides align to TRBD1. This CDR3 spans 15 amino acids. The germline CDR1 and CDR2 sequences are DFQATT and SNEGSKA (reference sequence). CDR3 nucleotide sequence: TGCAGTGTTAGAGCGCGACAGGGTGGTAGGGAGACCCAGTACTTC. It is translated as CSVRARQGGRETQYF.

This clonotype occurred many times. The rearrangement links TRBV29-1 to TRBJ2-7, with 7 bases matching TRBD1. Germline values: CDR1 SQVTM, CDR2 ANQGSEA. The junction had 7 bases not matched to a gene; V was cut back by 6 bases and J by 2 bases. CDR3 size: 13 residues. CDR3 nucleotides: TGCAGCGTCCGGACAGGACCTACCTACGAGCAGTACTTC. Translated: CSVRTGPTYEQYF.

The chain couples TRBV19 to TRBJ1-2; 9 nucleotides match TRBD1. Germline loops: CDR1 LNHDA, CDR2 SQIVND (reference sequence). Trimming took 5 bases from V and 6 from J; bases not matched to a gene: 10. This CDR3 contains 15 residues. The CDR3 region is CASSPNETGGDGYTF. The DNA for the CDR3 is TGTGCCAGTAGTCCTAACGAGACAGGGGGTGATGGCTACACCTTC. Based on the CDR3 plus reference TRBV19 and TRBJ1-2, the full variable domain is DGGITQSPKYLFRKEGQNVTLSCEQNLNHDAMYWYRQDPGQGLRLIYYSQIVNDFQKGDIAEGYSVSREKKESFPLTVTSAQKNPTAFYLCASSPNETGGDGYTFGSGTRLTVV.

This clonotype was detected a few times. The rearrangement links TRBV24-1 to TRBJ1-5; D is unresolved. The CDR3 covers 14 residues. V lost 4 bases to trimming and J lost 4 bases, with 10 bases between them. The germline V gene encodes CDR1 KGHDR and CDR2 SFDVKD. DNA of the CDR3: TGTGCCACCAGTGACCCAGGTAGAAATCAGCCCCAGCATTTT. It encodes CATSDPGRNQPQHF.

Regarding this clonotype: This may come from a read error, since a much larger clone is one base off. This rearrangement joins TRBV12-3 or TRBV12-4 to TRBJ2-5, with TRBD2 matching 7 bases. Losses at the gene ends were 1 base for V and 5 bases for J; bases not matched to a gene: 13. This CDR3 has 17 amino acids. The CDR3 sequence: CASSLVLARDDRETQYF. The DNA for the CDR3 is TGTGCCAGCAGTTTAGTACTAGCGAGGGATGATCGGGAGACCCAGTACTTC.

Here the CDR3 reads CASSTQREDTQYF. CDR3 nucleotide sequence: TGTGCCAGCAGCACACAGCGGGAGGACACGCAGTATTTT. This chain uses TRBV7-3 with TRBJ2-3; 9 bases fit TRBD2. Trimming took 5 bases from V and 9 from J; bases not matched to a gene: 6. Looked up from germline, CDR1 is SGHTA and CDR2 is FQGTGA. The CDR3 runs 13 residues.

This sequence joins TRBV12-3 or TRBV12-4 and TRBJ1-5; D not certain. The CDR3 loop spans 13 amino acids. CDR3 in amino acids: CASQAGGQWNEHF. CDR3 DNA: TGTGCTAGCCAGGCGGGAGGCCAATGGAACGAGCATTTT.

This clonotype occurred a few times. This chain uses TRBV28 with TRBJ2-7, with 12 bases lining up with TRBD2. Germline CDR1 MDHEN, CDR2 SYDVKM. The CDR3 runs 12 residues. V shed 11 bases and J 2 bases; nucleotides not matched to a gene: 1. The CDR3 reads CAWTSGAYEQYF. The CDR3 DNA is TGTGCCTGGACTAGCGGGGCCTACGAGCAGTACTTC.

This chain links TRBV20-1 with TRBJ2-2; the match to TRBD2 covers 15 bases. The CDR3 sequence is 15 residues long. Trimming removed 5 bases from V and 8 bases from J; junction bases left unmatched: 6. CDR1 DFQATT and CDR2 SNEGSKA come from the germline V gene (reference sequence). The CDR3 protein is CSAPPGLAGGGELFF. CDR3 sequence (DNA): TGCAGTGCTCCTCCGGGACTAGCGGGAGGAGGGGAGCTGTTTTTT.

This clonotype came up many times. The gene calls are TRBV3-1 and TRBJ2-7; perhaps D is TRBD1 or TRBD2 (5 bases each). V dropped 4 bases and J dropped 2 bases, with 9 bases sitting between them. Germline V gives CDR1 LGHDT, CDR2 YNNKEL (reference sequence). The CDR3 is 13 residues long. The CDR3 DNA sequence: TGTGCCAGCAGCCCCAGGGACCCCTACGAGCAGTACTTC. Residues: CASSPRDPYEQYF.

This clonotype was observed at least ten times. This sequence joins TRBV19 and TRBJ1-1, with D perhaps matching TRBD1 (5 bases). Trimming removed 5 bases from V and 5 bases from J, with 21 bases in between. The germline gives CDR1 LNHDA, CDR2 SQIVND (reference sequence). This CDR3 is 16 amino acids long. CDR3 protein: CASSPPPTVKGTEAFF. DNA for the CDR3: TGTGCCAGTAGTCCCCCCCCGACGGTAAAGGGGACTGAAGCTTTCTTT. Full variable domain (rest looked up from reference TRBV19 and TRBJ1-1): DGGITQSPKYLFRKEGQNVTLSCEQNLNHDAMYWYRQDPGQGLRLIYYSQIVNDFQKGDIAEGYSVSREKKESFPLTVTSAQKNPTAFYLCASSPPPTVKGTEAFFGQGTRLTVV.

The chain has TRBV29-1 and TRBJ1-1, with D maybe TRBD1 (6 bases). The V end was cut by 4 bases, the J end by 6 bases, with 18 bases between. The germline V gene has CDR1 SQVTM and CDR2 ANQGSEA. This CDR3 has 14 amino acids. This CDR3 reads CSVANLIRGAEAFF. Here the CDR3 DNA reads TGCAGCGTTGCCAACCTAATCAGGGGCGCTGAAGCTTTCTTT.